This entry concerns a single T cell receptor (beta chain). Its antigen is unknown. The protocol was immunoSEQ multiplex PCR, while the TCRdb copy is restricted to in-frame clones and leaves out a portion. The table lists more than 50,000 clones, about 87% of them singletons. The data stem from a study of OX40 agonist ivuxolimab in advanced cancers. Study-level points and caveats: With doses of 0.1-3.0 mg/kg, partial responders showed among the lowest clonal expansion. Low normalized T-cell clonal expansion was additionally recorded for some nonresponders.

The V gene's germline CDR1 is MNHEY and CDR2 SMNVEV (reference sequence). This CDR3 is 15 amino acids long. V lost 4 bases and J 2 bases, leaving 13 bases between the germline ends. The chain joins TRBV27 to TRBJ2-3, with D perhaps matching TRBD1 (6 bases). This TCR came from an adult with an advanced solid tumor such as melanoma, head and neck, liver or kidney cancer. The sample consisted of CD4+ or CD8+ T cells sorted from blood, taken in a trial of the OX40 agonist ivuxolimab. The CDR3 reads CASSYRQAITDTQYF. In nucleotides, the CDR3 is TGTGCCAGCAGTTACAGACAGGCGATCACAGATACGCAGTATTTT.